These T cell receptor beta chains were read from a single sample in a study of OX40 agonist ivuxolimab in advanced cancers. TCRdb's table, derived via immunoSEQ multiplex PCR, lists solely in-frame clones and lacks some. In the table there are approximately 91,000 clones, over 75% of which are singletons. This sample comprised CD4+ or CD8+ T cells sorted from blood, obtained in a trial of the OX40 agonist ivuxolimab. The receptors were sampled from an adult with an advanced solid tumor such as melanoma, head and neck, liver or kidney cancer. Both conserved end residues are part of each CDR3.

>TRBV28
CASTRTGGTEQYF
>TRBV10-3
CAISGEGGTEAFF
>TRBV9
CASSSLSQGEYSPLHF
>TRBV6-1
CASGSQATLEAFF
>TRBV6-5
CASEDRGGDYGYTF
>TRBV27
CASRQRGRTVYNEQFF
>TRBV2
CASSESRGRAGNEQFF
>TRBV5-1
CASTDLRSNQETQYF
>TRBV10-3
CASRHPGLAGGPYEQYF
>TRBV9
CASSGTITNNEQFF
>TRBV6-5
CASSRIPGLRNEQFF
>TRBV27
CASTGTGRLGYTF
>TRBV5-1
CASSLTSASSYNEQFF
>TRBV11-3
CASSLNSYNEQFF
>TRBV20-1
CSAIRLGEQFF
>TRBV20-1
CSAEFQETQYF
>TRBV18
CASSPRTEGTDTQYF
>TRBV6-5
CASSALAGGINEQFF
>TRBV11-2
CASSLEMGWGTEAFF
>TRBV30
CAWSVGQDSSLEFF
>TRBV5-1
CASSSGTADEKLFF
>TRBV12-1
CASSPPFLPGLAVDEQFF
>TRBV7-9
CASSPTGRGGYTF
>TRBV6-4
CASAPSGRGHEQFF
>TRBV5-1
CASALAGGPTDTQYF
>TRBV30
CAWRSLAGFTDTQYF
>TRBV30
CAWTNSGANVLTF
>TRBV7-2
CASSLEGRQTNEQYF
>TRBV7-9
CASSLAQGRAEAFF
>TRBV10-1
CASSESGGSRSEQFF
>TRBV5-6
CASSLAVSIVGNTIYF
>TRBV25-1
CASSAVPGGSGNTIYF
>TRBV9
CASSDGVNDEKLFF
>TRBV11-3
CASSPGPRGNTEAFF
>TRBV5-4
CASSFDREYGYTF
>TRBV11-2
CASSPGTSGYNEQFF
>TRBV5-1
CASSFAVGGARNEQFF
>TRBV7-2
CASSFAGPNTGELFF
>TRBV28
CASSLIDGAPAYNEQFF
>TRBV4-1
CASSQEWSQGAEDTQYF
>TRBV7-8
CASSSFDGSNVLTF
>TRBV10-3
CAIGQIANPYNEQFF
>TRBV6-1
CASSDLNRVNQPQHF
>TRBV5-8
CASSWTSGSLTGELFF
>TRBV11-3
CASSLAGQLTNYGYTF
>TRBV7-9
CASSLGRGPSRVDTIYF
>TRBV6-1
CASWHLRSGNTIYF
>TRBV9
CASSEGGGSGTEAFF
>TRBV19
CASSIGTGEGTDTQYF
>TRBV7-8
CASSSSGTYNEQFF
>TRBV9
CASSVGTGEYNEQFF
>TRBV9
CASSVELLGTLTNEQFF
>TRBV11-3
CASRVGQGNNEQFF
>TRBV11-2
CASSLFGGAGGLRETQYF
>TRBV7-2
CASSSSGGSSYEQYF